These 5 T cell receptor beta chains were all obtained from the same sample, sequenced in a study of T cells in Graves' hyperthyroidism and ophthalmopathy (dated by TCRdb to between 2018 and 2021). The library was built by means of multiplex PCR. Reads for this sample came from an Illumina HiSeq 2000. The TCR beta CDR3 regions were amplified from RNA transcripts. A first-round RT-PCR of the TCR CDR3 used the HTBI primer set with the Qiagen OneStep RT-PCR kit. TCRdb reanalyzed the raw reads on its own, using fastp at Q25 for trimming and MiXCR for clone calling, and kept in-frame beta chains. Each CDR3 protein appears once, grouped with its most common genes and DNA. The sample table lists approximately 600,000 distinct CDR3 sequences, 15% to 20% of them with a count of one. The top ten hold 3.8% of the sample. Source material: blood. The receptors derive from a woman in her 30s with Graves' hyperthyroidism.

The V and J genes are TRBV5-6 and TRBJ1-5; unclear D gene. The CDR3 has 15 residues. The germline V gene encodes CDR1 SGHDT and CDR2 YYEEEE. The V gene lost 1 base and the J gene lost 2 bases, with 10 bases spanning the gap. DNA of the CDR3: TGTGCCAGCAGCTTGTCTTGGGTAGGCAATCAGCCCCAGCATTTT. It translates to CASSLSWVGNQPQHF.

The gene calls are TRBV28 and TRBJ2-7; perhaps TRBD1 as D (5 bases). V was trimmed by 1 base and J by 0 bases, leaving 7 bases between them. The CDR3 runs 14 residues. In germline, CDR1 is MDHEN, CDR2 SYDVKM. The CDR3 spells CASSLLGPSYEQYF. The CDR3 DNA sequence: TGTGCCAGCAGTTTATTGGGGCCCTCCTACGAGCAGTACTTC. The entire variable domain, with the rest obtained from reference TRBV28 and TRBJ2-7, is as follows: DVKVTQSSRYLVKRTGEKVFLECVQDMDHENMFWYRQDPGLGLRLIYFSYDVKMKEKGDIPEGYSVSREKKERFSLILESASTNQTSMYLCASSLLGPSYEQYFGPGTRLTVT.

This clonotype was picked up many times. The CDR3 sequence is CASSGTVPRDTQYF. The CDR3 DNA is TGTGCCAGCTCCGGGACAGTTCCTAGGGATACGCAGTATTTT. The J gene is TRBJ2-3, the V gene TRBV18; 7 bases match TRBD1. Germline V gene lookup returns CDR1 KGHSH and CDR2 LQKENI. The CDR3 extends over 14 amino acids. The trim removed 6 bases at V and 6 bases at J, leaving 9 bases unmatched.

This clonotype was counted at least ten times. CDR3 coding DNA: TGTGCCAGCAGCTTCGGTCGCACCGGGGAGCTGTTTTTT. Amino acid sequence: CASSFGRTGELFF. The chain has TRBV5-6 and TRBJ2-2; D gene ambiguous. The V gene lost 2 bases and the J gene lost 4 bases, with 6 bases spanning the gap. The CDR3 is 13 amino acids. Germline lookup yields CDR1 SGHDT and CDR2 YYEEEE.

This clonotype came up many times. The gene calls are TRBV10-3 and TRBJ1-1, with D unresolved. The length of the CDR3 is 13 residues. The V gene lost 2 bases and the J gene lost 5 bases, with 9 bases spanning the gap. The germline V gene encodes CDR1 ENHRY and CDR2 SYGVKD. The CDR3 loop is CAISEVGGTEAFF. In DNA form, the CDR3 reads TGTGCCATCAGTGAGGTGGGAGGGACTGAAGCTTTCTTT.